This T cell receptor beta chain was recovered during a study of blood T cell repertoires in COVID-19. In the study overall: Some COVID-19 samples were acute and others convalescent; all came from the United States, Italy and Spain. Sample material is recorded as cDNA or gDNA derived from T cells, B-cell-depleted T cells, or PBMCs.

As handled by the study authors: Estimated nucleated cell counts came from reference gene primer amplification. Measured with immunoSEQ multiplex PCR; TCRdb has only the in-frame clones, and not every one. Clone size and the V and J calls come from that table; the DNA yielded D and trimming. The sample consists of more than 9,500 clones, 85% to 90% of them appearing once. The germline V gene has CDR1 MNHEY and CDR2 SMNVEV (reference sequence). The J segment lost 5 bases and the V segment lost 3 bases, leaving 8 bases of the junction unmatched. This CDR3 is 15 amino acids long. This receptor was identified in a human donor in a cohort sampled during active COVID-19. The chain is built from TRBV27 and TRBJ1-1; the match to TRBD1 covers 8 bases. Source material: peripheral blood. CDR3 in amino acids: CASSLGWTGRTEAFF. As DNA, the CDR3 is TGTGCCAGCAGTTTGGGATGGACAGGGCGTACTGAAGCTTTCTTT.